The entry below gives a single TCR beta chain sequence along with its context. The amount of total RNA extracted per sample was at least 5.5 micrograms. This sample is drawn from a study of blood T cells in healthy people across ages. A second roughly 6 to 11 cycle PCR used barcoded and J-beta primers. TCRdb reprocessed the 5' RACE reads with MiXCR, giving one entry per CDR3 protein. The data contain 750,000 to 950,000 distinct CDR3 sequences, roughly 53% of them singletons. The CDR3 spans 14 residues. Between the trimmed V and J ends, which lost 1 base and 0 bases, there was a span of 6 bases. CDR1 is DFQATT and CDR2 is SNEGSKA in the germline V gene (reference sequence).

The sequencing sample was made of blood. This chain connects TRBV20-1 to TRBJ2-2, with D hard to call. The receptor's source is a man older than 75 in good health. The CDR3 sequence: CSARGHANTGELFF. The CDR3 coding sequence is TGCAGTGCTAGAGGTCACGCGAACACCGGGGAGCTGTTTTTT.